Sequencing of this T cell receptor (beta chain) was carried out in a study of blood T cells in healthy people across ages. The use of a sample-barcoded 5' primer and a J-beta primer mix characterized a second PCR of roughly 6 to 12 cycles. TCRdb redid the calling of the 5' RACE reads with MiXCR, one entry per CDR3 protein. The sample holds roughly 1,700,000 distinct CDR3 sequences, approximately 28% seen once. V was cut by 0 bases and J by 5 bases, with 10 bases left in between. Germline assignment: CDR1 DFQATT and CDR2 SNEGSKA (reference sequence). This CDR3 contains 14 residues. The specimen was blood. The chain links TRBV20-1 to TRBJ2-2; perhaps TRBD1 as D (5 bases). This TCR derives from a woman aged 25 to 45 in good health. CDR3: CSARDRVETGELFF. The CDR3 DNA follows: TGCAGTGCTAGAGACAGGGTGGAGACCGGGGAGCTGTTTTTT.